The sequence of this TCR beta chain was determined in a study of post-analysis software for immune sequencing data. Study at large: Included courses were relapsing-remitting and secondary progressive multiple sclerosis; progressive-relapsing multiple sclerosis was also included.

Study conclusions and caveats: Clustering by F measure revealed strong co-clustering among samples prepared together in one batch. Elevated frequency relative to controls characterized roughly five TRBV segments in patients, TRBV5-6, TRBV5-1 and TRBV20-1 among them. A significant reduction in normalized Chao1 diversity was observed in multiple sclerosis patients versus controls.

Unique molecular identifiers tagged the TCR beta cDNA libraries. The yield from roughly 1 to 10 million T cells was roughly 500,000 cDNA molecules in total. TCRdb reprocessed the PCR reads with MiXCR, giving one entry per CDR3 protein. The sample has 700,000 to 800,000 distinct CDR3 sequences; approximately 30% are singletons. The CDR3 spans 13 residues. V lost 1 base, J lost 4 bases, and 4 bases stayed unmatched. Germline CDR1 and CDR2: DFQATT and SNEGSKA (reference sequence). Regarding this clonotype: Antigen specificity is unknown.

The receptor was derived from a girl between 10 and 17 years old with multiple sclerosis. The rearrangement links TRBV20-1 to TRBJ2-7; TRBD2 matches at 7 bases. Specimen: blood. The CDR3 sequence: CSARAGGRYEQYF. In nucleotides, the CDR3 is TGCAGTGCTAGAGCGGGGGGTCGGTACGAGCAGTACTTC.